This entry concerns a single T cell receptor (beta chain). The data were taken from a study of T cell responses to AZD1222 COVID-19 vaccine. Deletions cut 5 bases from V and 0 bases from J, with 7 bases between. The CDR3 totals 13 residues. CDR1 is SGHTA and CDR2 is FQGNSA in the germline V gene. Clones were read by immunoSEQ multiplex PCR, and TCRdb kept only the in-frame ones, dropping some. The sample includes about 110,000 clones, 89% of them seen just once. This chain connects TRBV7-2 to TRBJ1-1; no definite D call. Sequenced material: peripheral blood, taken on day 0 of AZD1222 vaccination. This TCR derives from an adult in good health. CDR3 nucleotides: TGTGCCAGCAGCCCGCAGGTGAACACTGAAGCTTTCTTT. Encoded protein: CASSPQVNTEAFF.